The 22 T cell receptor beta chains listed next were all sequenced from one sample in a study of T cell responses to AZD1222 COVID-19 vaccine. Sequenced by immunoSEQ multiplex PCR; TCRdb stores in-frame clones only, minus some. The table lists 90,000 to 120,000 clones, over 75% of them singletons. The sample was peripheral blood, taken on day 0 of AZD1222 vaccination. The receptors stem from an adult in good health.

This CDR3 reads CASSPQGGETQYF. As DNA, the CDR3 is TGTGCCAGCAGCCCACAGGGTGGAGAGACCCAGTACTTC. This rearrangement joins TRBV11-3 to TRBJ2-5, with D tentatively TRBD1 (6 bases). The CDR3 length is 13 residues. The germline V gene has CDR1 SGHNT and CDR2 YENEEA. V was clipped by 5 bases and J by 4 bases, with 11 bases between them.

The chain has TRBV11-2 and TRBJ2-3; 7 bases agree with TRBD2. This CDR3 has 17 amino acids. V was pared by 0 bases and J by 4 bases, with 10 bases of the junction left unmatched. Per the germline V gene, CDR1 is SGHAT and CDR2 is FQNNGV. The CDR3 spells CASSLDGGGRRSDTQYF. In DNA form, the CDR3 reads TGTGCCAGCAGCTTAGATGGGGGAGGGAGACGGTCAGATACGCAGTATTTT. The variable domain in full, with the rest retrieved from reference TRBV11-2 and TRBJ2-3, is EAGVAQSPRYKIIEKRQSVAFWCNPISGHATLYWYQQILGQGPKLLIQFQNNGVVDDSQLPKDRFSAERLKGVDSTLKIQPAKLEDSAVYLCASSLDGGGRRSDTQYFGPGTRLTVL.

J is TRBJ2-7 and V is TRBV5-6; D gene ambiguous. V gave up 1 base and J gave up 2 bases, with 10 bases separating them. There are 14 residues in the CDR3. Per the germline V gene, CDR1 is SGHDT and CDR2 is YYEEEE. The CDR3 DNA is TGTGCCAGCAGCTTGTTGAACGTTCCCTACGAGCAGTACTTC. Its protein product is CASSLLNVPYEQYF.

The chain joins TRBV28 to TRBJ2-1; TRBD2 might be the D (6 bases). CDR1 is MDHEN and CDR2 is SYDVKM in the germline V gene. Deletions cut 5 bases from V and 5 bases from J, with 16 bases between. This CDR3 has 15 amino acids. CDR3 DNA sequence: TGTGCCAGCAGTCCAGCGGGCAGGCCAAACAATGAGCAGTTCTTC. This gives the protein CASSPAGRPNNEQFF.

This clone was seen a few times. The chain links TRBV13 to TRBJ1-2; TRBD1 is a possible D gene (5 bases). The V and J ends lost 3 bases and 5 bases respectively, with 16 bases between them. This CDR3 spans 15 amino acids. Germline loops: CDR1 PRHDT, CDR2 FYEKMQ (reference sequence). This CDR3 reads CASSLGGGGVYGYTF. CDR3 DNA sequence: TGTGCCAGCAGCTTGGGGGGAGGCGGTGTTTATGGCTACACCTTC.

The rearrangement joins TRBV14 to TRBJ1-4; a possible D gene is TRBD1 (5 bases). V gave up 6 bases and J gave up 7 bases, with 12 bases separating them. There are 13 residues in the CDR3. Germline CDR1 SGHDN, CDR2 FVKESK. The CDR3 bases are TGTGCCAGCAGGCGCCAGGGTGGTGAAAAACTGTTTTTT. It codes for CASRRQGGEKLFF.

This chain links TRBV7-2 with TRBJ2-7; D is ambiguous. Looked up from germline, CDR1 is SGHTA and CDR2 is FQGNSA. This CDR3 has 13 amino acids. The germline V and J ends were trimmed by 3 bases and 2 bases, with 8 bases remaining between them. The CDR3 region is CASSFPAPYEQYF. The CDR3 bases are TGTGCCAGCAGCTTCCCAGCTCCCTACGAGCAGTACTTC.

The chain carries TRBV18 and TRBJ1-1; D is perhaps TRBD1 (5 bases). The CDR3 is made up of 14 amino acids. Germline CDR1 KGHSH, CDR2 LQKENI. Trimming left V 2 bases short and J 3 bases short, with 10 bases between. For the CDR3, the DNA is TGTGCCAGCTCACCAAATGTGGGGGACACTGAAGCTTTCTTT. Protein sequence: CASSPNVGDTEAFF.

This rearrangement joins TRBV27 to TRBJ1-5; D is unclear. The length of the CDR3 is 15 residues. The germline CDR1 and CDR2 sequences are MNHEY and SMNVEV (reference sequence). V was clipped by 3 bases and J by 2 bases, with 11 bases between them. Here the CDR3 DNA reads TGTGCCAGCAGTTTGATTGATGGGGGCAATCAGCCCCAGCATTTT. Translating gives CASSLIDGGNQPQHF.

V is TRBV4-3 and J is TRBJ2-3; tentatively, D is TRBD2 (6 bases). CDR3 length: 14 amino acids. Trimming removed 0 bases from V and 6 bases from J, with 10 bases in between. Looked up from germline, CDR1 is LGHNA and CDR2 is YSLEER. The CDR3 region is CASSQEGGADTQYF. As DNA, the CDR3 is TGCGCCAGCAGCCAAGAGGGCGGGGCCGATACGCAGTATTTT.

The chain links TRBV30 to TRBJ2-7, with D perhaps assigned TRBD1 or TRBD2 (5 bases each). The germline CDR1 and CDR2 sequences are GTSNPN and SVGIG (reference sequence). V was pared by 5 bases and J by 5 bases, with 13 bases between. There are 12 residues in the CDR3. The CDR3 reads CAWSRDLDEQYF. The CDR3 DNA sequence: TGTGCCTGGTCTAGGGACCTGGACGAGCAGTACTTC.

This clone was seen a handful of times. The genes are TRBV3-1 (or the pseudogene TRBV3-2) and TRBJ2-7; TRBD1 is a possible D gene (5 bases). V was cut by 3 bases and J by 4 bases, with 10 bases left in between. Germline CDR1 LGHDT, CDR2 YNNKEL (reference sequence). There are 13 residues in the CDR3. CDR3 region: CASSHGAGYEQYF. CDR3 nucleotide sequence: TGTGCCAGCAGCCACGGCGCAGGGTACGAGCAGTACTTC.

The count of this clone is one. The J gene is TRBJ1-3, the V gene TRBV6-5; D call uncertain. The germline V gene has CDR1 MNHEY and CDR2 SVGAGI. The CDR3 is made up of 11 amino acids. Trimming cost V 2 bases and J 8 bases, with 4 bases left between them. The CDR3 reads CASSYLDTIYF. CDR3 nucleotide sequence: TGTGCCAGCAGTTACCTGGACACCATATATTTT.

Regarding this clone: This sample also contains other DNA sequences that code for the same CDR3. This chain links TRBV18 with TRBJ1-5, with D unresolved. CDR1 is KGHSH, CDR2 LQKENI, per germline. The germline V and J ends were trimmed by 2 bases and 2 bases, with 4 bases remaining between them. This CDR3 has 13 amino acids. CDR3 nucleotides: TGTGCCAGCTCACCAGGTGGCAATCAGCCCCAGCATTTT. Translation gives CASSPGGNQPQHF.

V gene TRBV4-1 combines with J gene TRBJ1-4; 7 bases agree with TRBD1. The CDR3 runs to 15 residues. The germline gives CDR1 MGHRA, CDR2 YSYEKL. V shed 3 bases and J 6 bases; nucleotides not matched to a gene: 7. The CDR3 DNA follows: TGCGCCAGCAGCCAGAAAACCGGGACAGATGAAAAACTGTTTTTT. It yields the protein CASSQKTGTDEKLFF.

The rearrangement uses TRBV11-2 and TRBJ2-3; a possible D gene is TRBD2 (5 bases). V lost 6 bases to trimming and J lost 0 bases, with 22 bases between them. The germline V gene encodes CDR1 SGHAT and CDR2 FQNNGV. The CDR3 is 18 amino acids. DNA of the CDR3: TGTGCCAGCAGTTACGGGAAGTGGCGCACCACTAGCACAGATACGCAGTATTTT. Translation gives CASSYGKWRTTSTDTQYF.

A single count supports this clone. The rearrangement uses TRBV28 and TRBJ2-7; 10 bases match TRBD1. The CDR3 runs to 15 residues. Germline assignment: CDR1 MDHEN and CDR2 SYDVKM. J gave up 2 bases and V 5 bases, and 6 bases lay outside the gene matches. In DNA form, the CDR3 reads TGTGCCAGCAGTCGTCGACAGGGGGCTACCTACGAGCAGTACTTC. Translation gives CASSRRQGATYEQYF.

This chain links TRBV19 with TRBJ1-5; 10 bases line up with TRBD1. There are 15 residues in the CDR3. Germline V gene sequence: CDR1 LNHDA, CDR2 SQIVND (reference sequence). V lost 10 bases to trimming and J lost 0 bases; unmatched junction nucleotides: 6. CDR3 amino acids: CATLDRGPSNQPQHF. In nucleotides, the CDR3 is TGTGCCACCCTTGACAGGGGGCCTAGCAATCAGCCCCAGCATTTT.

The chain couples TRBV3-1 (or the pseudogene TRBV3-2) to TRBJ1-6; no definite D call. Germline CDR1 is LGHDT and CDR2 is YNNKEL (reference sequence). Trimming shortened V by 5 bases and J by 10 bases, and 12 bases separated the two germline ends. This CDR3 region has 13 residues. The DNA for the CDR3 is TGTGCCAGCAGCGATGGACGGAGATCACCCCTCCACTTT. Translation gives CASSDGRRSPLHF.

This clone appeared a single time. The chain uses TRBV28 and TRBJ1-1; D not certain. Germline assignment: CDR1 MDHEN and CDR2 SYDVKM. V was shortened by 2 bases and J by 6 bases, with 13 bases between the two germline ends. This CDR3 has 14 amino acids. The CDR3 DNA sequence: TGTGCCAGCAGTTTAGGTGGGGATCTCCCTGAAGCTTTCTTT. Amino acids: CASSLGGDLPEAFF.

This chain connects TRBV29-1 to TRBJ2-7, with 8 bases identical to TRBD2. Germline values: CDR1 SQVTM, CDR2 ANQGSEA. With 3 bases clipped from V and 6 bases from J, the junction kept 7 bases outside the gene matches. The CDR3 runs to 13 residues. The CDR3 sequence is CSVDDRGGSEQYF. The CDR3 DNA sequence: TGCAGCGTTGACGATCGGGGGGGGAGCGAGCAGTACTTC.

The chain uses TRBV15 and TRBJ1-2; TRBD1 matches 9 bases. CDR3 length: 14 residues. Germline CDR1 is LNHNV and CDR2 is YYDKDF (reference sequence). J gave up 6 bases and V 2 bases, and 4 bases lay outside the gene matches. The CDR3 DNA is TGTGCCACCAGCAGATACCGGGACAGGGATGGCTACACCTTC. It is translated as CATSRYRDRDGYTF.